This is a list of T cell receptor beta chains from one sample in a study of human T cells and chemical hapten exposure. TCRdb ran MiXCR on the RACE reads and lists one entry per CDR3 protein. The sample has approximately 68,000 distinct CDR3 sequences, approximately 9% seen once. Material: whole blood, obtained in connection with sensitization to the hapten diphenylcyclopropenone (DPC). These receptors came from a woman aged 45 to 65 with alopecia areata. Some clones in this sample may be carry-over from other donors' samples. The CDR3 runs from the conserved cysteine through the conserved F or W. The order of the fields is clone size, D gene, CDR3 length, J gene, V gene, CDR3 DNA, CDR3 protein. The D gene is left open where the match is weak. The size field is filled for only some rows; it gives once, few, many or a size class.

size: many; D: NA; length: 11; J: TRBJ2-2; V: TRBV6-6; DNA: TGTGCCAGCCAGGTGGCCGGGGAGCTGTTTTTT; CDR3: CASQVAGELFF
size: many; D: TRBD1; length: 13; J: TRBJ1-1; V: TRBV29-1; DNA: TGCAGCGTGCGACAGGGCTGGGGCACTGAAGCTTTCTTT; CDR3: CSVRQGWGTEAFF
size: NA; D: TRBD2; length: 15; J: TRBJ2-7; V: TRBV7-2; DNA: TGTGCCAGCAGCCCGTTACTAGCGGTTTCCTACGAGCAGTACTTC; CDR3: CASSPLLAVSYEQYF
size: few; D: NA; length: 13; J: TRBJ2-3; V: TRBV9; DNA: TGTGCCAGCAGCATTGGACTGGGGGATACGCAGTATTTT; CDR3: CASSIGLGDTQYF
size: NA; D: NA; length: 14; J: TRBJ1-4; V: TRBV5-5; DNA: TGTGCCAGCAGCTGGGGGCAGCTTAATGAAAAACTGTTTTTT; CDR3: CASSWGQLNEKLFF
size: NA; D: NA; length: 15; J: TRBJ2-3; V: TRBV29-1; DNA: TGCAGCGTTGAACCAGGCTCCATTAGCACAGATACGCAGTATTTT; CDR3: CSVEPGSISTDTQYF
size: few; D: NA; length: 15; J: TRBJ1-4; V: TRBV18; DNA: TGTGCCAGCTCAGACAGCGGTACAACTAATGAAAAACTGTTTTTT; CDR3: CASSDSGTTNEKLFF
size: NA; D: NA; length: 18; J: TRBJ1-6; V: TRBV12-3/TRBV12-4; DNA: TGTGCCAGCAGTTTCGGAGGGGACCCCGTCTCCTATAATTCACCCCTCAACTTT; CDR3: CASSFGGDPVSYNSPLNF
size: NA; D: NA; length: 15; J: TRBJ2-6; V: TRBV19; DNA: TGTGCCAGTAGTATAGGAGGGCCTGGGGCCAACGTCCTGACTTTC; CDR3: CASSIGGPGANVLTF
size: few; D: TRBD2; length: 13; J: TRBJ2-3; V: TRBV20-1; DNA: TGCAGTGCCGCCCTAGGACTAGGTGATACGCAGTATTTT; CDR3: CSAALGLGDTQYF
size: NA; D: NA; length: 14; J: TRBJ2-2; V: TRBV24-1; DNA: TGTGCCACCAGTGCCGTGGGGTGGACCGGGGAGCTGTTTTTT; CDR3: CATSAVGWTGELFF
size: NA; D: NA; length: 13; J: TRBJ2-7; V: TRBV6-1; DNA: TGTGCCAGCCTCAACCGGGTCCCCTACGAGCAGTACTTC; CDR3: CASLNRVPYEQYF
size: NA; D: NA; length: 12; J: TRBJ1-2; V: TRBV28; DNA: TGTGCCAGCCTTGGGAGGGTCCTTGGCTACACCTTC; CDR3: CASLGRVLGYTF
size: few; D: NA; length: 13; J: TRBJ1-2; V: TRBV20-1; DNA: TGCAGTGCCAACGGGGCGGCAGGGACGGGCTACACCTTC; CDR3: CSANGAAGTGYTF
size: NA; D: NA; length: 13; J: TRBJ2-4; V: TRBV12-3/TRBV12-4; DNA: TGTGCCAGCAGGGACTCAATCAAAAACATTCAGTACTTC; CDR3: CASRDSIKNIQYF
size: few; D: TRBD1; length: 14; J: TRBJ1-5; V: TRBV28; DNA: TGTGCCAGCAGTCCCGGGACAGGCAATCAGCCCCAGCATTTT; CDR3: CASSPGTGNQPQHF
size: NA; D: TRBD1; length: 15; J: TRBJ2-3; V: TRBV5-1; DNA: TGCGCCAGCAGCTTAGGACAGGGGGCGTCAGATACGCAGTATTTT; CDR3: CASSLGQGASDTQYF
size: NA; D: TRBD1; length: 17; J: TRBJ2-7; V: TRBV7-8; DNA: TGTGCCAGCAGCCCACCGGACAGGTTGACTGGGGGCTACGAGCAGTACTTC; CDR3: CASSPPDRLTGGYEQYF
size: many; D: TRBD1; length: 16; J: TRBJ2-5; V: TRBV6-5; DNA: TGTGCCAGCAGTTATCCCGGGACAGGGGGATTGGAGACCCAGTACTTC; CDR3: CASSYPGTGGLETQYF
size: NA; D: NA; length: 17; J: TRBJ2-3; V: TRBV7-9; DNA: TGTGCCAGCAGCTTAGAGGACCTGTTGTATGAAGCAGATACGCAGTATTTT; CDR3: CASSLEDLLYEADTQYF
size: NA; D: NA; length: 15; J: TRBJ2-3; V: TRBV6-6; DNA: TGTGCCAGCACCCAAGGAGGGGCTGGCACAGATACGCAGTATTTT; CDR3: CASTQGGAGTDTQYF
size: NA; D: NA; length: 15; J: TRBJ2-6; V: TRBV28; DNA: TGTGCCAGCAGTTTGAGGGGAACTGGGGCCAACGTCCTGACTTTC; CDR3: CASSLRGTGANVLTF
size: few; D: TRBD1; length: 14; J: TRBJ1-5; V: TRBV29-1; DNA: TGCAGCGTTATAACAGGGGGGAGCAATCAGCCCCAGCATTTT; CDR3: CSVITGGSNQPQHF
size: few; D: TRBD1; length: 14; J: TRBJ1-5; V: TRBV6-2/TRBV6-3; DNA: TGTGCCAGCAGTGGACAGGGGGTCAATCAGCCCCAGCATTTT; CDR3: CASSGQGVNQPQHF